Described below is a single T cell receptor (beta chain) sequence and its context. Its antigen is not known. Relative to the germline gene, one junction end is altered; a read error may explain this. The data were taken from a study of cytomegalovirus exposure and HLA in healthy donors. At the level of the study: Earlier, approximately 110 million unique TCR beta sequences were recovered from approximately 180 million T cells by an analysis.

This PCR relied on a set of 60 Vbeta primers and 13 Jbeta primers. Generated by immunoSEQ multiplex PCR, the TCRdb table keeps only in-frame clones and is missing some. The sample holds around 140,000 clones; roughly 80% are singletons and the top ten take roughly 2.9%. Points from the study as a whole: In an earlier analysis, in around 590 donors, most V segments appeared productive either ~90% or ~30% of the time.

The CDR3 runs to 14 residues. Germline V CDR1 and CDR2: SGHNT, YYREEE (reference sequence). The sample was PBMCs. The chain is built from TRBV5-4 and TRBJ1-2; possible D gene TRBD1, 5 bases. This sequence was found in a female donor in good health and CMV-seronegative. The CDR3 coding sequence is TGTGCCAGCAGCTTACAGGCCACACGGAGGGGCTACCCCTTC. Translation gives CASSLQATRRGYPF.